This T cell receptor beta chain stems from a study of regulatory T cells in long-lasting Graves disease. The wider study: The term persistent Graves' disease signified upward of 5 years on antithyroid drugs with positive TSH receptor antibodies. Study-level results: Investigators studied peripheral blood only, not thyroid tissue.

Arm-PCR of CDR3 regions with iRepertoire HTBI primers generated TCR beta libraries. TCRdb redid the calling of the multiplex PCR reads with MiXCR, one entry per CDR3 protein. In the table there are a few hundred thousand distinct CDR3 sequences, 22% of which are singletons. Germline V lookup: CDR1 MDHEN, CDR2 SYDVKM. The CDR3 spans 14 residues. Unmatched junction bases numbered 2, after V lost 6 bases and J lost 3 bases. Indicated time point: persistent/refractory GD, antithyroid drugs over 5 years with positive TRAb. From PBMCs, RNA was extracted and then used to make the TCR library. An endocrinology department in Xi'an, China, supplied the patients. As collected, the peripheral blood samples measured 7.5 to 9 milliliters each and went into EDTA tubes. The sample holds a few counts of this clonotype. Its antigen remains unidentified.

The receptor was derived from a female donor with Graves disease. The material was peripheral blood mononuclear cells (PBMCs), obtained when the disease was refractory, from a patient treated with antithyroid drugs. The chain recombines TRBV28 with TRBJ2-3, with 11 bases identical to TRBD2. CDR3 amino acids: CASRRTSGTDTQYF. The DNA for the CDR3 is TGTGCCAGCAGAAGGACTAGCGGGACAGATACGCAGTATTTT. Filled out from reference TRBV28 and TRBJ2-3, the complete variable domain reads DVKVTQSSRYLVKRTGEKVFLECVQDMDHENMFWYRQDPGLGLRLIYFSYDVKMKEKGDIPEGYSVSREKKERFSLILESASTNQTSMYLCASRRTSGTDTQYFGPGTRLTVL.